The 15 T cell receptor beta chains in this list originate from one sample, sequenced in a study of T cell responses to AZD1222 COVID-19 vaccine. Clones were read by immunoSEQ multiplex PCR, and TCRdb kept only the in-frame ones, dropping some. The sample has fewer than 110,000 clones; around 90% are singletons. The starting material was peripheral blood, obtained on day 0 of AZD1222 vaccination. The receptors come from an adult in good health.

V and J are TRBV7-8 and TRBJ2-1; D gene ambiguous. Trimming removed 5 bases at V and 2 bases at J, with 16 bases between. Germline V CDR1 and CDR2: SGHVS, FQNEAQ. There are 16 residues in the CDR3. CDR3 sequence reads: CASSLQYQATYNEQFF. Written as DNA, the CDR3 is TGTGCCAGCAGCCTACAATACCAAGCGACCTACAATGAGCAGTTCTTC.

The chain joins TRBV12-5 to TRBJ2-2; D is unresolved. Germline CDR1 reads LGHNT; CDR2 reads FRNRAP. Trimming shortened V by 7 bases and J by 2 bases, and 5 bases separated the two germline ends. The CDR3 length is 12 residues. The CDR3 protein is CASADNTGELFF. CDR3 nucleotide sequence: TGTGCTAGTGCCGACAACACCGGGGAGCTGTTTTTT.

The chain joins TRBV12-3 or TRBV12-4 to TRBJ2-5, with D unresolved. CDR3 size: 13 residues. Trimming took 2 bases from V and 2 from J, leaving 6 bases between them. The CDR3 bases are TGTGCCAGCAGTTTATATAGACAAGAGACCCAGTACTTC. Amino acids: CASSLYRQETQYF.

This chain uses TRBV29-1 with TRBJ2-1, with D possibly matching TRBD2 (6 bases). The CDR3 runs 14 residues. Germline CDR1 and CDR2: SQVTM and ANQGSEA. V dropped 3 bases and J dropped 6 bases, with 15 bases sitting between them. This CDR3 is CSVDGRSAGNEQFF. The CDR3 nucleotides read TGCAGCGTTGATGGGCGATCAGCGGGCAATGAGCAGTTCTTC.

This rearrangement joins TRBV29-1 to TRBJ2-1; TRBD2 might be the D (5 bases). The V gene lost 3 bases and the J gene lost 6 bases, with 9 bases spanning the gap. In germline, CDR1 is SQVTM, CDR2 ANQGSEA. The CDR3 has 12 amino acids. CDR3 residues: CSVDRRANEQFF. As DNA, the CDR3 is TGCAGCGTTGACCGGCGGGCCAATGAGCAGTTCTTC.

V gene TRBV28 combines with J gene TRBJ1-5, with 7 bases identical to TRBD1. CDR3 length equals 15 residues. The V and J ends lost 7 bases and 1 base, in that order; junction bases with no gene match: 7. Germline V CDR1 and CDR2: MDHEN, SYDVKM. As DNA, the CDR3 is TGTGCCAGCACTACGGGACAGCGGAGCAATCAGCCCCAGCATTTT. Its translation is CASTTGQRSNQPQHF.

The gene calls are TRBV25-1 and TRBJ1-5, with unresolved D. The germline V gene encodes CDR1 MGHDK and CDR2 SYGVNS. There are 14 residues in the CDR3. Trimming stripped 4 bases from V and 6 bases from J, with 13 bases between. CDR3 DNA sequence: TGTGCCAGCAGTGGAACGGGGTTGGCTCAGCCCCAGCATTTT. It is translated as CASSGTGLAQPQHF. The full variable domain, completed using reference TRBV25-1 and TRBJ1-5, is EADIYQTPRYLVIGTGKKITLECSQTMGHDKMYWYQQDPGMELHLIHYSYGVNSTEKGDLSSESTVSRIRTEHFPLTLESARPSHTSQYLCASSGTGLAQPQHFGDGTRLSIL.

The rearrangement joins TRBV12-3 or TRBV12-4 to TRBJ1-1; D is uncertain. This CDR3 comprises 13 residues. The ends were cut back, 3 bases at V and 1 base at J, with 6 bases in the middle. CDR3 loop: CASSFGRNTEAFF. The CDR3 nucleotides read TGTGCCAGCAGTTTCGGAAGGAACACTGAAGCTTTCTTT.

This chain joins TRBV12-3 or TRBV12-4 and TRBJ2-2, with D hard to call. Deletions cut 5 bases from V and 6 bases from J, with 10 bases between. This CDR3 spans 13 amino acids. The CDR3: CASSTLRAGELFF. In nucleotides, the CDR3 is TGTGCCAGCAGTACGCTCCGCGCCGGGGAGCTGTTTTTT.

V usage is TRBV28 and J usage is TRBJ1-4, with D possibly being TRBD1 (5 bases). The CDR3 has 13 residues. V lost 10 bases and J 3 bases, leaving 12 bases between the germline ends. CDR1 is MDHEN, CDR2 SYDVKM, per germline. CDR3 sequence: CATTGTANEKLFF. The CDR3, as DNA: TGTGCCACTACGGGGACTGCTAATGAAAAACTGTTTTTT.

V is TRBV27 and J is TRBJ1-2, with TRBD1 as a possible D gene (6 bases). The V end lost 8 bases, the J end lost 2 bases, and 15 bases lay between the germline ends. Germline V gene data show CDR1 as MNHEY and CDR2 as SMNVEV (reference sequence). This CDR3 is built from 14 residues. The DNA for the CDR3 is TGTGCCAGCGGTCAAAAGACAGGCAACTATGGCTACACCTTC. Translated, it gives CASGQKTGNYGYTF.

This clone was counted a few times. The chain employs TRBV27 and TRBJ2-3; 11 nucleotides agree with TRBD1. Germline CDR1 is MNHEY and CDR2 is SMNVEV (reference sequence). CDR3 length: 13 amino acids. V trimming: 5 bases; J trimming: 14 bases; junction bases outside the gene matches: 9. In DNA form, the CDR3 reads TGTGCCAGCAGTCTAGGGACAGGGGGAGCCCTGTATTTT. Translating it yields CASSLGTGGALYF.

The genes are TRBV30 and TRBJ1-1, with D hard to call. CDR1 is GTSNPN and CDR2 is SVGIG in the germline V gene (reference sequence). Trimming removed 4 bases at V and 2 bases at J, with 23 bases between. This CDR3 is built from 17 residues. The chain's CDR3 is CAWTDTWKGTINTEAFF. CDR3 DNA: TGTGCCTGGACCGACACGTGGAAGGGAACGATCAACACTGAAGCTTTCTTT.

The gene calls are TRBV7-2 and TRBJ2-3; 9 nucleotides match TRBD1. Germline assignment: CDR1 SGHTA and CDR2 FQGNSA. The CDR3 spans 17 residues. J gave up 3 bases and V 4 bases, and 11 bases lay outside the gene matches. The CDR3 nucleotides are TGTGCCAGCAGCTCAGCTCGACAGGGGGTGGGAACAGATACGCAGTATTTT. The encoded protein is CASSSARQGVGTDTQYF.

The V and J genes are TRBV15 and TRBJ2-2; D not certain. CDR3 length: 15 residues. From germline, CDR1 is LNHNV and CDR2 YYDKDF (reference sequence). V gave up 4 bases and J gave up 1 base, with 10 bases separating them. The DNA of the CDR3 is TGTGCCACCAGCAAGGGTCGGGTGAACACCGGGGAGCTGTTTTTT. It is translated as CATSKGRVNTGELFF.